Presented here are 11 T cell receptor beta chains from one specimen sequenced in a study of CD8+ T cells in alopecia areata. Reverse transcribed after extraction, RNA yielded cDNA as the sequencing template. Measured with immunoSEQ multiplex PCR; TCRdb has only the in-frame clones, and not every one. The sample has 65,000 to 90,000 clones; just over 50% are singletons. The sample was NKG2D-high CD8+ T cells sorted from blood. These receptors all come from a human donor with alopecia areata.

The V and J genes are TRBV7-8 and TRBJ2-7; D possibly matches TRBD1 or TRBD2 (5 bases each). V was cut by 6 bases and J by 6 bases, with 15 bases left in between. Germline V lookup: CDR1 SGHVS, CDR2 FQNEAQ. The CDR3 loop spans 13 amino acids. DNA of the CDR3: TGTGCCAGCAGTTTGGGGGAAGCGCGCGAGCAGTACTTC. The encoded protein is CASSLGEAREQYF.

This clone was detected only a few times. The rearrangement joins TRBV29-1 to TRBJ2-5; D remains unclear. There are 10 residues in the CDR3. Germline lookup yields CDR1 SQVTM and CDR2 ANQGSEA. V lost 4 bases and J lost 10, with 10 bases in between. The CDR3 loop is CSVVDEDQYF. CDR3 DNA: TGCAGCGTTGTGGATGAGGACCAGTACTTC.

This clone showed up just a few times. J is TRBJ2-1 and V is TRBV6-5, with D uncertain. The V gene's germline CDR1 is MNHEY and CDR2 SVGAGI. CDR3 length: 11 residues. Trimming shortened V by 7 bases and J by 5 bases, and 6 bases separated the two germline ends. CDR3 sequence (DNA): TGTGCCAGCACTTGGAACAATGAGCAGTTCTTC. Encoded protein: CASTWNNEQFF.

The sample holds a few counts of this clone. The chain uses TRBV29-1 and TRBJ1-1; 7 nucleotides agree with TRBD1. The CDR3 extends over 15 amino acids. Germline V gives CDR1 SQVTM, CDR2 ANQGSEA. Losses at the gene ends were 1 base for V and 5 bases for J; bases not matched to a gene: 10. The CDR3 region is CSVEALKGAETEAFF. The CDR3 DNA is TGCAGCGTTGAAGCCCTCAAGGGGGCAGAGACTGAAGCTTTCTTT.

The rearrangement uses TRBV30 and TRBJ2-7, with D perhaps TRBD2 (5 bases). Germline CDR1 reads GTSNPN; CDR2 reads SVGIG (reference sequence). With 1 base removed from V and 3 bases from J, the gap between germline ends came to 19 bases. The CDR3 consists of 16 residues. The CDR3 DNA is TGTGCCTGGAGTGACACGGAGAGGGAACCCTTCTACGAGCAGTACTTC. This gives the protein CAWSDTEREPFYEQYF.

V and J are TRBV2 and TRBJ1-1; 8 bases agree with TRBD1. The CDR3 is 16 residues long. Losses at the gene ends were 10 bases for V and 4 bases for J; bases not matched to a gene: 17. From germline, CDR1 is SNHLY and CDR2 FYNNEI. In DNA, the CDR3 is TGTGCCATCCGAGGTCAGGGGGCGAGACGGGTCACTGAAGCTTTCTTT. Residues: CAIRGQGARRVTEAFF.

On this clone itself: The conserved final phenylalanine or tryptophan is absent from the CDR3, which likely points to a read error. Because the CDR3's place on the DNA is in doubt, the DNA is left out and the CDR3 is given as listed by TCRdb. This rearrangement joins TRBV25-1 to TRBJ2-3; whether TRBD2, the table's D call, matches the DNA was not checked. The CDR3 is 10 residues long, counting both termini. The germline V gene has CDR1 MGHDK and CDR2 SYGVNS. The CDR3 protein is CASNKVRELP.

The chain is built from TRBV30 and TRBJ2-7; D not certain. Germline V gene lookup returns CDR1 GTSNPN and CDR2 SVGIG (reference sequence). The germline V and J ends were trimmed by 3 bases and 3 bases, with 6 bases remaining between them. The CDR3 is 11 amino acids. The CDR3 reads CAWRDGYEQYF. CDR3 DNA sequence: TGTGCCTGGAGGGACGGCTACGAGCAGTACTTC. Filled out from reference TRBV30 and TRBJ2-7, the complete variable domain reads SQTIHQWPATLVQPVGSPLSLECTVEGTSNPNLYWYRQAAGRGLQLLFYSVGIGQISSEVPQNLSASRPQDRQFILSSKKLLLSDSGFYLCAWRDGYEQYFGPGTRLTVT.

The rearrangement joins TRBV27 to TRBJ2-5; D tentatively fits TRBD1 or TRBD2 (5 bases each). The germline gives CDR1 MNHEY, CDR2 SMNVEV (reference sequence). This CDR3 comprises 12 residues. V was cut by 8 bases and J by 7 bases, with 14 bases left in between. The CDR3 region has the DNA TGTGCCAGCGGGACGGCCGCTACGACCCAGTACTTC. This sequence encodes CASGTAATTQYF.

The table lists this clone with a few counts. V gene TRBV18 combines with J gene TRBJ2-1; no definite D call. V was cut by 0 bases and J by 6 bases, with 6 bases left in between. The germline V gene encodes CDR1 KGHSH and CDR2 LQKENI. The CDR3 is 13 amino acids. CDR3 sequence (DNA): TGTGCCAGCTCACCACCGTTACTCAATGAGCAGTTCTTC. This codes for CASSPPLLNEQFF.

This rearrangement joins TRBV29-1 to TRBJ2-7; D perhaps matches TRBD2 (5 bases). V was cut by 1 base and J by 7 bases, with 11 bases left in between. The CDR3 consists of 12 residues. Germline V gene lookup returns CDR1 SQVTM and CDR2 ANQGSEA. CDR3: CSVEVLEREQYF. The CDR3 DNA sequence: TGCAGCGTTGAAGTTTTGGAGCGGGAGCAGTACTTC.